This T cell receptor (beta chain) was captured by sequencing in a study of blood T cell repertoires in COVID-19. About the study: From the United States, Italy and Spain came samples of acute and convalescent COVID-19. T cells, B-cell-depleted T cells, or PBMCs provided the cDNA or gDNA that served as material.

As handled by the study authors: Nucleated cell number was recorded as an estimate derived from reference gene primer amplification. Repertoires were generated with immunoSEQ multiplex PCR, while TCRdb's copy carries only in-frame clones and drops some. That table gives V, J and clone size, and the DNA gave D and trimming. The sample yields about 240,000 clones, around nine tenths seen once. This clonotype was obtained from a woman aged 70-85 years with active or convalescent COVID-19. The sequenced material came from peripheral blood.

This CDR3 reads CATSVNTGPTEAFF. The CDR3, as DNA: TGTGCCACCAGCGTAAACACAGGGCCTACTGAAGCTTTCTTT. This chain joins TRBV15 and TRBJ1-1, with a tentative D call TRBD1 (6 bases). V lost 5 bases and J lost 5, with 15 bases in between. Germline CDR1 and CDR2: LNHNV and YYDKDF (reference sequence). The CDR3 totals 14 residues.